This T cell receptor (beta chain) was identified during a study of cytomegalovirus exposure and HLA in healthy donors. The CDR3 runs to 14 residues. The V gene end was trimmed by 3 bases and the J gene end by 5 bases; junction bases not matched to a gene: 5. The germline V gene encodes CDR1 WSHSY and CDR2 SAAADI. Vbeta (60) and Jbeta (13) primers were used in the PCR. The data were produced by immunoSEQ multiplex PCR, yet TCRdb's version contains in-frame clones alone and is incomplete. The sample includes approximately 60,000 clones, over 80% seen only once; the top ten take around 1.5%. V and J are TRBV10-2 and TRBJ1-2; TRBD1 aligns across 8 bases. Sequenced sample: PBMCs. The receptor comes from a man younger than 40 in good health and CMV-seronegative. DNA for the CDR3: TGCGCCAGCAGTGACGACGGACAGGGTTATGGCTACACCTTC. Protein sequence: CASSDDGQGYGYTF.